These 2 T cell receptor beta chains share one sample of origin, sequenced in a study of blood T cell repertoires in COVID-19. Sequencing used immunoSEQ multiplex PCR; TCRdb keeps in-frame clones, though not all of them. The table lists some 160,000 clones, around 79% of them singletons, with 7% to 9% in the top ten. Sequencing was carried out using peripheral blood. These receptors originate from a middle-aged man with active or convalescent COVID-19.

This clone was recorded a few times. This chain links TRBV5-4 with TRBJ2-5; no reliable D call. This CDR3 comprises 14 residues. CDR1 is SGHNT and CDR2 is YYREEE in the germline V gene (reference sequence). Trimming removed 4 bases from V and 5 bases from J, with 15 bases in between. The CDR3 spells CASSPASARETQYF. As DNA, the CDR3 is TGTGCCAGCAGCCCTGCAAGCGCAAGGGAGACCCAGTACTTC.

The V call is TRBV29-1, the J call TRBJ2-1; a possible D gene is TRBD1 (5 bases). Germline V gene data show CDR1 as SQVTM and CDR2 as ANQGSEA. CDR3 length: 16 amino acids. V shed 4 bases and J shed 4 bases, with 20 bases lying between them. The CDR3 is CSVADHDSDKYNEQFF. CDR3 in DNA: TGCAGCGTTGCCGACCACGACAGCGACAAGTACAATGAGCAGTTCTTC.